Here is one TCR beta chain with its context. Antigen specificity is unknown. This entry comes from a study of CD8 T cells in ankylosing spondylitis. Study-wide results and caveats: Disease-linked clones displayed a CD8+ phenotype and appeared relatively rarely in peripheral blood. Ankylosing spondylitis blood appeared to carry a characteristic TCR beta motif of roughly eight highly homologous variants.

One entry per CDR3 protein, called by TCRdb with MiXCR from the 5' RACE reads. The sample yields 750,000 to 850,000 distinct CDR3 sequences, 12% seen once. This CDR3 is built from 14 residues. Germline CDR1 and CDR2: KGHSH and LQKENI. V lost 5 bases and J lost 2, with 13 bases in between. The clonotype originates from a male donor with ankylosing spondylitis. The sample taken for sequencing was blood, either unsorted or a sorted T cell fraction (not recorded which). V is TRBV18 and J is TRBJ2-7; D may be TRBD1 (6 bases). The chain's CDR3 is CASSSLDRTYEQYF. CDR3 nucleotides: TGTGCCAGCTCATCCCTCGACAGGACCTACGAGCAGTACTTC.